This T cell receptor beta chain was sequenced for a study of OX40 agonist ivuxolimab in advanced cancers. Turning to the study itself: Dosing consisted of intravenous ivuxolimab at 0.01 to 10 mg/kg every 2 weeks. Patients achieving partial responses numbered three: one hepatocellular carcinoma case and two cutaneous melanoma cases.

Clones were read by immunoSEQ multiplex PCR, and TCRdb kept only the in-frame ones, dropping some. The sample lists about 49,000 clones, 75% to 90% occurring once. This CDR3 comprises 14 residues. Germline-derived CDR1 and CDR2 are SGDLS and YYNGEE. V lost 2 bases, J lost 4 bases, and 13 bases lay in between. The study sampled blood at baseline, cycle 4 day 1, and cycle 7 day 1. The sample here was CD4+ or CD8+ T cells sorted from blood, taken in a trial of the OX40 agonist ivuxolimab. V usage is TRBV9 and J usage is TRBJ2-7, with D perhaps TRBD1 (5 bases). The TCR sequence derives from an adult with an advanced solid tumor such as melanoma, head and neck, liver or kidney cancer. The CDR3 loop reads CASSVEQDPYEQYF. The CDR3 DNA reads as TGTGCCAGCAGCGTTGAACAGGACCCTTACGAGCAGTACTTC.